This T cell receptor beta chain was captured in a study of OX40 agonist ivuxolimab in advanced cancers. About the full investigation: Ivuxolimab was an agonistic, fully human IgG2 monoclonal antibody directed against OX40 (CD134), a costimulatory receptor. Intravenous ivuxolimab was administered to patients every 2 weeks at six dose levels: 0.01, 0.1, 0.3, 1.5, 3 and 10 mg/kg. Among the roughly 50 dose-escalation patients, about 19 had hepatocellular carcinoma, roughly 15 melanoma, 9 renal cell carcinoma and 9 head and neck cancer. The dose-escalation cohort was about 83% male with a mean age of roughly 60 years, ranging from roughly 20 to 80. Patients were allowed to have had prior anti-PD-1, anti-PD-L1 or anti-CTLA-4 therapy, and 30% to 40% of the dose-escalation patients had previously received checkpoint inhibitors. Partial responses occurred in three dose-escalation patients, of whom one had hepatocellular carcinoma and two had cutaneous melanoma. The point of sequencing TCRbeta in the periphery was to test whether ivuxolimab changed TCR sequence diversity and drove clonal T-cell expansion. The paper reports the monotherapy dose-escalation portion (N of about 47 patients) of the phase I ivuxolimab trial. What the authors observed across the whole study: Low levels of normalized T-cell clonal expansion were also seen in some patients who did not respond. After ivuxolimab, CD8+ T cells had more expanded clones than CD4+ T cells on average. At doses of 0.1 to 3.0 mg/kg, clonal expansion of both CD4+ and CD8+ T cells in blood was seen between baseline and week 6. In the 0.1-3.0 mg/kg groups, partial responders had among the lowest normalized peripheral clonal expansion, particularly in CD8+ T cells. Which antigens the clonally expanded peripheral T cells were specific for was not determined.

For sequencing of the TCRbeta CDR3 region, genomic DNA was extracted from the sorted cells. The immunoSEQ Assay was used to sequence the TCRbeta CDR3 regions. TCRdb provides this immuneACCESS table in a form limited to in-frame rearrangements. Some clones are lacking; in checked studies, under half of them reflect an unresolved V gene, and why the rest are absent is not known. Recorded for this sample are tens of thousands of clones; approximately 82% of them occurred a single time. The ten largest clones take up less than 2% of the sample. Including cysteine and phenylalanine, the CDR3 has 12 amino acids. Solely the CDR3 DNA is kept, with 36 bases framed from the first base. CDR1 LNHDA and CDR2 SQIVND were looked up in the germline V gene (reference sequence). Trimming costs V 7 bases and J 7 bases, and their ends lie 14 bases apart. The trial excluded patients who had a history of autoimmune disease or who were on systemic immunosuppression. Peripheral blood for TCR sequencing was collected from all dose cohorts at baseline, on cycle 4 day 1, and on cycle 7 day 1. The samples were taken from a phase I, first-in-human, multicenter, open-label dose-escalation trial of ivuxolimab. The trial enrolled adults with locally advanced or metastatic head and neck squamous cell, hepatocellular, melanoma or renal cell carcinoma. Before TCR sequencing, CD4+ T cells and CD8+ T cells were sorted from peripheral blood as separate populations.

Remarks on this clone: Its antigen is not yet known. The input lacks base qualities; no much larger clone sits a single base away.

The chain is assembled from TRBV19 and TRBJ2-7, with no D gene named confidently. The origin of this receptor is an adult with an advanced solid tumor such as melanoma, head and neck, liver or kidney cancer. The source was CD4+ or CD8+ T cells sorted from blood, collected in a trial of the OX40 agonist ivuxolimab. For the CDR3, the sequence is CASKAGRGEQYF. The DNA is as follows: TGTGCCAGTAAGGCCGGCCGTGGGGAGCAGTACTTC.